The present entry profiles one T cell receptor (beta chain) with its context. This CDR3 has 17 amino acids. V lost 3 bases to trimming and J lost 0 bases; unmatched junction nucleotides: 7. CDR1 is KGHSH, CDR2 LQKENI, per germline. The authors' processing: Counts of nucleated cells, estimated from reference gene primer amplification, were obtained. Method: immunoSEQ multiplex PCR; TCRdb's copy keeps in-frame clones and lacks some. The V and J calls and clone size come from that table; D and trimming were worked out from the DNA. The profile shows approximately 140,000 clones, approximately 85% of them singletons. This record belongs to a study of blood T cell repertoires in COVID-19. Overall study: From the United States, Italy and Spain came samples of acute and convalescent COVID-19.

The TCR comes from a woman between 55 and 75 years old with COVID-19, enrolled during active disease. The sequencing sample was made of peripheral blood. This chain uses TRBV18 with TRBJ1-5, with 8 bases identical to TRBD1. In DNA, the CDR3 is TGTGCCAGCTCACCCGGGACAGGACCCCATAGCAATCAGCCCCAGCATTTT. As protein: CASSPGTGPHSNQPQHF.